The clone carrying this T cell receptor (beta chain) was seen a single time. Its specificity is unknown. The data derive from a study of T cell responses to AZD1222 COVID-19 vaccine. Overall study findings and caveats: Only 6 or 7 AZD1222 recipients tested seropositive at baseline. Unmutated variant regions are reportedly targeted by nearly half of spike-specific TCRs.

Looked up from germline, CDR1 is LNHNV and CDR2 is YYDKDF (reference sequence). V dropped 3 bases and J dropped 6; count of bases not matched to a gene: 4. This CDR3 has 15 residues. Libraries were prepared by immunoSEQ multiplex PCR; TCRdb keeps only in-frame clonotypes and omits some of them. The data contain nearly 95,000 clones, 85% to 90% of them singletons. Samples with a second dose at about 4 or about 12 weeks were pooled together. The J gene is TRBJ2-1, the V gene TRBV15; TRBD2 matches at 11 bases. The origin of this receptor is an adult who received the AZD1222 COVID-19 vaccine. Sequencing used peripheral blood, obtained 28 days after the second AZD1222 dose. The CDR3 sequence: CATSSSGGASNEQFF. CDR3 sequence (DNA): TGTGCCACCAGCAGTAGCGGGGGGGCAAGCAATGAGCAGTTCTTC.